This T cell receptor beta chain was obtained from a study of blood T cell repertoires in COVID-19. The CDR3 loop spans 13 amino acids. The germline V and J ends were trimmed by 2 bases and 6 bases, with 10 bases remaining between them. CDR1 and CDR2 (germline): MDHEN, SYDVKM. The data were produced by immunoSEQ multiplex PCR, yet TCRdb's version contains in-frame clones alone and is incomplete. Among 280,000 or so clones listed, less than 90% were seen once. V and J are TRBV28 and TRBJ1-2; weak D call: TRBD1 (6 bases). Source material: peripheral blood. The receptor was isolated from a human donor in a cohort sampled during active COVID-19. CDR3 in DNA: TGTGCCAGCAGTTTAGCGGGGGGCGATGGCTACACCTTC. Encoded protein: CASSLAGGDGYTF.